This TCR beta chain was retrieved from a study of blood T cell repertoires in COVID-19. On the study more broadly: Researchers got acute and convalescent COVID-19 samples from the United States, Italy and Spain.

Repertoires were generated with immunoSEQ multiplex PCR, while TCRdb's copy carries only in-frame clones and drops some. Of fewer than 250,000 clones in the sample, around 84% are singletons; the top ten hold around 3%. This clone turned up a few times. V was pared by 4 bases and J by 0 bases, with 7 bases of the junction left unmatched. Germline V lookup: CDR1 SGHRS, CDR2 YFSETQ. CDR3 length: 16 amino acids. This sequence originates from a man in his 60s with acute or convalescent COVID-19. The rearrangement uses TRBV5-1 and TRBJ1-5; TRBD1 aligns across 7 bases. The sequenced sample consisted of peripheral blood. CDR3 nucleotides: TGCGCCAGCAGCCCCCTCCCAGGGGGTAGCAATCAGCCCCAGCATTTT. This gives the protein CASSPLPGGSNQPQHF.